This TCR beta chain was recorded in a study of blood T cell repertoires in COVID-19. This CDR3 is 21 amino acids long. Generated by immunoSEQ multiplex PCR, the TCRdb table keeps only in-frame clones and is missing some. In the table there are about 380,000 clones, around nine tenths of which are singletons. The sample was PBMCs or T cells enriched from blood (not recorded which). The rearrangement joins TRBV21-1 to TRBJ2-2; the listed D gene, TRBD1, was not tested against the DNA. TRBV21-1 is a documented pseudogene. The sequence was collected from a woman aged 18-30 years who had recovered from COVID-19. CDR3 sequence (DNA): TGTGCCAGCAGCAAAAAGGTGGGAGGGCAGGGGGCGTATAATCGAACCGGGGAGCTGTTTTTT. Amino acid sequence: CASSKKVGGQGAYNRTGELFF.